What follows are 18 T cell receptor beta chains derived from one specimen sequenced in a study of T cell responses to AZD1222 COVID-19 vaccine. Assay: immunoSEQ multiplex PCR; the TCRdb copy retains only in-frame clones and omits some. The data show 180,000 or so clones, nearly 95% seen once. The sample was peripheral blood, taken 28 days after the second AZD1222 dose. The receptors here all came from an adult who received the AZD1222 COVID-19 vaccine.

The chain combines TRBV6-5 with TRBJ2-7; weak D call: TRBD2 (5 bases). CDR1 is MNHEY, CDR2 SVGAGI, per germline. The CDR3 sequence is 12 residues long. V lost 6 bases and J 0 bases, leaving 6 bases between the germline ends. CDR3 amino acids: CASRGSSYEQYF. The CDR3 nucleotides are TGTGCCAGCAGGGGGAGCTCCTACGAGCAGTACTTC.

This chain links TRBV5-4 with TRBJ2-2; 9 bases agree with TRBD2. CDR1 is SGHNT, CDR2 YYREEE, per germline (reference sequence). The V and J ends lost 3 bases and 2 bases, in that order; junction bases with no gene match: 5. There are 16 residues in the CDR3. For the CDR3, the DNA is TGTGCCAGCAGCTCAGGACTAGCGCGTAACACCGGGGAGCTGTTTTTT. Its translation is CASSSGLARNTGELFF.

The V call is TRBV7-8, the J call TRBJ2-7; D may match TRBD1 or TRBD2 (7 bases each). Germline CDR1 is SGHVS and CDR2 is FQNEAQ. This CDR3 region has 15 residues. V was cut by 7 bases and J by 4 bases, with 20 bases left in between. The CDR3 DNA is TGTGCCAGCAAAAGGGGGGGGACAGAAAATTACGAGCAGTACTTC. As protein: CASKRGGTENYEQYF.

The chain links TRBV27 to TRBJ1-1, with TRBD1 matching 7 bases. The CDR3 runs to 13 residues. The ends lost 7 bases at V and 5 bases at J; junction bases unmatched: 7. The V gene's germline CDR1 is MNHEY and CDR2 SMNVEV (reference sequence). CDR3 in DNA: TGTGCCAGCAACCGACAGGGAGGAACTGAAGCTTTCTTT. This sequence encodes CASNRQGGTEAFF.

The rearrangement uses TRBV19 and TRBJ1-5; tentatively, D is TRBD1 (6 bases). Between the trimmed V and J ends, which lost 4 bases and 1 base, there was a span of 20 bases. The CDR3 runs to 18 residues. Germline V gene data show CDR1 as LNHDA and CDR2 as SQIVND (reference sequence). CDR3: CASSKSRGRSGSNQPQHF. The CDR3, as DNA: TGTGCCAGTAGTAAGTCGCGGGGGCGGTCGGGAAGCAATCAGCCCCAGCATTTT.

This sequence joins TRBV6-1 and TRBJ1-2, with TRBD1 as a possible D gene (5 bases). In germline, CDR1 is MNHNS, CDR2 SASEGT. V lost 2 bases and J 3 bases, leaving 7 bases between the germline ends. CDR3 length: 13 residues. CDR3 coding DNA: TGTGCCAGCAGTGAAACGACAGACTATGGCTACACCTTC. Translated: CASSETTDYGYTF.

This clone has only one observation. The V call is TRBV28, the J call TRBJ1-4, with a possible D match to TRBD1 (5 bases). The germline V gene has CDR1 MDHEN and CDR2 SYDVKM. The CDR3 extends over 13 amino acids. The chain's CDR3 is CAAVGGTNEKLFF. The CDR3 DNA reads TGTGCAGCGGTGGGGGGGACTAATGAAAAACTGTTTTTT.

This clone was picked up a small number of times. The sample carries other DNA sequences with the same CDR3. The chain joins TRBV9 to TRBJ2-5; 7 nucleotides line up with TRBD2. The CDR3 has 14 amino acids. V was clipped by 4 bases and J by 2 bases; unmatched bases: 5. The V gene's germline CDR1 is SGDLS and CDR2 YYNGEE. The CDR3 nucleotides are TGTGCCAGCAGCCCAGGGACTATTCAAGAGACCCAGTACTTC. Translating it yields CASSPGTIQETQYF.

The genes are TRBV11-2 and TRBJ2-1, with 9 nucleotides matching TRBD1. The CDR3 is 15 residues long. Per germline, CDR1 SGHAT and CDR2 FQNNGV. Losses at the gene ends were 5 bases for V and 6 bases for J; bases not matched to a gene: 8. The CDR3 sequence: CASSNTGGAGNEQFF. The DNA for the CDR3 is TGTGCCAGCAGCAATACAGGGGGCGCGGGCAATGAGCAGTTCTTC.

The rearrangement joins TRBV19 to TRBJ1-2; 12 bases map to TRBD1. The germline CDR1 and CDR2 sequences are LNHDA and SQIVND (reference sequence). The trim removed 8 bases at V and 4 bases at J, leaving 8 bases unmatched. The CDR3 length is 15 residues. In nucleotides, the CDR3 is TGTGCCAGTTCATCCGGGACAGGGGGCGGCTATGGCTACACCTTC. The encoded protein is CASSSGTGGGYGYTF.

V usage is TRBV19 and J usage is TRBJ1-5; D remains unclear. Trimming cost V 2 bases and J 7 bases, with 15 bases left between them. The germline CDR1 and CDR2 sequences are LNHDA and SQIVND (reference sequence). This CDR3 comprises 15 residues. CDR3 bases: TGTGCCAGTAGTATACTGGCGGGGTTGGGACAGCCCCAGCATTTT. Its protein product is CASSILAGLGQPQHF.

The chain joins TRBV11-2 to TRBJ2-1, with TRBD1 matching 11 bases. This CDR3 is 16 amino acids long. The ends lost 5 bases at V and 6 bases at J; junction bases unmatched: 9. The germline gives CDR1 SGHAT, CDR2 FQNNGV. CDR3 region: CASSRAGTGGFNEQFF. The CDR3 nucleotides are TGTGCCAGCAGCAGAGCGGGGACAGGGGGTTTCAATGAGCAGTTCTTC.

The chain employs TRBV28 and TRBJ2-7; possible D gene TRBD2, 6 bases. CDR1 MDHEN and CDR2 SYDVKM come from the germline V gene. V lost 2 bases, J lost 7 bases, and 15 bases lay in between. The CDR3 runs 14 residues. The CDR3 nucleotides read TGTGCCAGCAGTTTAATAGTCCCACGGGGGGAGCAGTACTTC. It translates to CASSLIVPRGEQYF.

This clone appeared once. J is TRBJ2-3 and V is TRBV11-3; perhaps TRBD1 as D (6 bases). The germline CDR1 and CDR2 sequences are SGHNT and YENEEA. The CDR3 length is 14 residues. V shed 2 bases and J shed 2 bases, with 8 bases lying between them. The CDR3 protein is CASSLHRATDTQYF. The CDR3 nucleotides read TGTGCCAGCAGCTTACACAGGGCCACAGATACGCAGTATTTT.

The chain is built from TRBV4-2 and TRBJ2-7, with D unclear. The germline V gene has CDR1 LGHNA and CDR2 YNFKEQ. CDR3 length: 14 residues. Between the trimmed V and J ends, which lost 1 base and 2 bases, there was a span of 9 bases. Here the CDR3 DNA reads TGTGCCAGCAGCCAAGGGCAGGTAGCCTACGAGCAGTACTTC. Encoded protein: CASSQGQVAYEQYF.

The gene calls are TRBV11-2 and TRBJ2-7; 11 bases align to TRBD2. The germline V gene has CDR1 SGHAT and CDR2 FQNNGV. Losses at the gene ends were 3 bases for V and 2 bases for J; bases not matched to a gene: 3. This CDR3 is built from 15 residues. The CDR3 region has the DNA TGTGCCAGCAGCTTGACTAGCGGGGCCCCCTACGAGCAGTACTTC. Translated, it gives CASSLTSGAPYEQYF.

The chain is built from TRBV19 and TRBJ1-2, with unresolved D. Trimming took 1 base from V and 6 from J, leaving 9 bases between them. The CDR3 is 13 residues long. Germline CDR1 LNHDA, CDR2 SQIVND (reference sequence). The CDR3 sequence is CASSIVGSNGYTF. CDR3 coding DNA: TGTGCCAGTAGTATAGTAGGGTCCAATGGCTACACCTTC.

CDR3 sequence reads: CASSPLRRLAGGPTHTQYF. In nucleotides, the CDR3 is TGTGCCAGCAGCCCCCTCAGGCGGCTAGCGGGGGGCCCCACGCATACGCAGTATTTT. V gene TRBV11-2 combines with J gene TRBJ2-3, with 11 bases lining up with TRBD2. CDR1 is SGHAT and CDR2 is FQNNGV in the germline V gene. The trim removed 5 bases at V and 7 bases at J, leaving 20 bases unmatched. This CDR3 has 19 amino acids.